This T cell receptor beta chain was captured by sequencing in a study of identical twins. Addition of a universal primer site occurred through template switching, and cDNA carried unique molecular identifiers. Via MiXCR, TCRdb re-called the 5' RACE reads, giving one row per CDR3 protein. The repertoire holds approximately 620,000 distinct CDR3 sequences, with 8.6% as singletons. With 0 bases clipped from V and 9 bases from J, the junction kept 7 bases outside the gene matches. CDR3 length: 15 amino acids. In germline, CDR1 is DFQATT, CDR2 SNEGSKA (reference sequence). This clonotype occurred many times. The sample was also linked to a second study, of yellow fever vaccine responses in identical twins.

The sequenced sample consisted of PBMCs. The rearrangement links TRBV20-1 to TRBJ2-1; 11 bases map to TRBD2. This clonotype was obtained from a woman aged 18-29 years in good health. The CDR3, as DNA: TGCAGTGCTAGAGAGTTTTGGCTAGCGGGGGGTGAGCAGTTCTTC. Translated, it gives CSAREFWLAGGEQFF.